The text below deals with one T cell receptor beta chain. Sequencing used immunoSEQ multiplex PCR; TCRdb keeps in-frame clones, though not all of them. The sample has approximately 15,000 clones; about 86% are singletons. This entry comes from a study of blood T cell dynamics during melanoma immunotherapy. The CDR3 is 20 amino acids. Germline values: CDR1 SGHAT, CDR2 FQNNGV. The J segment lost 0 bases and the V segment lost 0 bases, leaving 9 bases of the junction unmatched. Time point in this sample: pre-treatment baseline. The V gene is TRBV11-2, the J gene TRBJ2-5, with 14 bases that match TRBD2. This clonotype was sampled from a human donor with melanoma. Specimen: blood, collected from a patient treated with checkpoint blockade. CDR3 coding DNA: TGTGCCAGCAGCTTAGATAAAAACCGACTAGCGGGGGGGTACCAAGAGACCCAGTACTTC. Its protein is CASSLDKNRLAGGYQETQYF.